Each of the 28 T cell receptor beta chains below was sequenced from the same sample in a study of CD8 T cells in ankylosing spondylitis. One entry per CDR3 protein results from TCRdb running MiXCR on the 5' RACE reads. The table records some 240,000 distinct CDR3 sequences, around 7.8% of them present only once. The sample was blood, either unsorted or a sorted T cell fraction (not recorded which). The receptors were gathered from a male donor with ankylosing spondylitis or in good health (not recorded which).

This clonotype showed up many times. The chain has TRBV12-3 or TRBV12-4 and TRBJ1-6, with 7 positions matching TRBD1. CDR3 length: 14 residues. V gave up 6 bases and J gave up 5 bases; unmatched junction bases: 4. The CDR3 protein is CASSWDSHNSPLHF. In DNA, the CDR3 is TGTGCCAGCAGCTGGGACAGTCATAATTCACCCCTCCACTTT.

The CDR3 nucleotides read TGTGCCAGCAGCTTAAGGTCCGGGACACTCCCAGAGACCCAGTACTTC. It yields the protein CASSLRSGTLPETQYF. The chain is built from TRBV7-3 and TRBJ2-5, with a tentative D call TRBD1 (6 bases). There are 16 residues in the CDR3. Trimming removed 1 base from V and 4 bases from J, with 16 bases in between. In germline, CDR1 is SGHTA, CDR2 FQGTGA.

The sample holds many counts of this clonotype. The rearrangement joins TRBV5-5 to TRBJ1-6; 7 bases line up with TRBD1. The CDR3 totals 15 residues. Germline-derived CDR1 and CDR2 are SGHKS and YYEKEE (reference sequence). V was clipped by 1 base and J by 7 bases; unmatched bases: 5. CDR3 region: CASSLFGQENSPLHF. Here the CDR3 DNA reads TGTGCCAGCAGCTTGTTTGGACAGGAAAATTCACCCCTCCACTTT. The whole variable domain, filled in from reference TRBV5-5 and TRBJ1-6, reads DAGVTQSPTHLIKTRGQQVTLRCSPISGHKSVSWYQQVLGQGPQFIFQYYEKEERGRGNFPDRFSARQFPNYSSELNVNALLLGDSALYLCASSLFGQENSPLHFGNGTRLTVT.

Of note for this clonotype: Since no conserved phenylalanine or tryptophan closes the CDR3, a read error is the likely cause. The rearrangement joins TRBV5-1 to TRBJ1-5; 8 nucleotides match TRBD1. V shed 3 bases, J shed 2 bases, and the junction held 10 bases outside the gene matches. CDR1 is SGHRS, CDR2 YFSETQ, per germline. This CDR3 is 17 amino acids long. The CDR3 DNA reads TGCGCCAGCAGCTCAGGACCAGGGGGCAGCGGCAATCAGCCCCAGCATTCT. Translated: CASSSGPGGSGNQPQHS.

This clonotype was seen ten or more times. The chain carries TRBV20-1 and TRBJ2-2; 13 nucleotides match TRBD2. The CDR3 is 14 amino acids. Trimming at V came to 6 bases and at J to 6 bases, leaving 4 bases not matched to a gene. The germline V gene encodes CDR1 DFQATT and CDR2 SNEGSKA (reference sequence). The CDR3, as DNA: TGCAGTGCCCTCGGACTAGCGGGAGCCGGGGAGCTGTTTTTT. It encodes CSALGLAGAGELFF.

At least ten counts were recorded for this clonotype. The chain is built from TRBV29-1 and TRBJ1-1, with a tentative D call TRBD1 (6 bases). Deletions cut 6 bases from V and 1 base from J, with 6 bases between. This CDR3 region has 11 residues. Germline V gene data show CDR1 as SQVTM and CDR2 as ANQGSEA. CDR3 residues: CSVQGNTEAFF. The DNA of the CDR3 is TGCAGCGTACAGGGGAACACTGAAGCTTTCTTT. Combining the CDR3 with reference TRBV29-1 and TRBJ1-1 gives the whole variable domain SAVISQKPSRDICQRGTSLTIQCQVDSQVTMMFWYRQQPGQSLTLIATANQGSEATYESGFVIDKFPISRPNLTFSTLTVSNMSPEDSSIYLCSVQGNTEAFFGQGTRLTVV.

This clonotype was seen repeatedly, ten times or more. The gene calls are TRBV20-1 and TRBJ1-5; the D gene is possibly TRBD1 (6 bases). Germline V gene sequence: CDR1 DFQATT, CDR2 SNEGSKA (reference sequence). Trimming removed 3 bases at V and 2 bases at J, with 26 bases between. The CDR3 runs 19 residues. The CDR3 region is CSASQAGAHSKWGNQPQHF. The CDR3, as DNA: TGCAGTGCTAGTCAGGCAGGGGCCCACTCGAAGTGGGGCAATCAGCCCCAGCATTTT.

This clonotype was counted ten times or more. V usage is TRBV20-1 and J usage is TRBJ2-1; 7 nucleotides line up with TRBD2. Germline V gene sequence: CDR1 DFQATT, CDR2 SNEGSKA (reference sequence). The CDR3 consists of 12 residues. With 0 bases clipped from V and 7 bases from J, the junction kept 0 bases outside the gene matches. CDR3 bases: TGCAGTGCTAGAGACGGGGGGAATGAGCAGTTCTTC. Its translation: CSARDGGNEQFF.

This clonotype occurred many times. The chain is built from TRBV7-9 and TRBJ1-2; D might be TRBD1 (5 bases). CDR1 SEHNR and CDR2 FQNEAQ come from the germline V gene (reference sequence). Deletions cut 5 bases from V and 6 bases from J, with 25 bases between. The CDR3 sequence is 17 residues long. The DNA for the CDR3 is TGTGCCAGCAGCGTTTTAACCGGGACCCTATCAAGTGATGGCTACACCTTC. Encoded protein: CASSVLTGTLSSDGYTF.

This clonotype was detected ten times or more. This chain links TRBV20-1 with TRBJ1-2; maybe TRBD1 (6 bases). The CDR3 has 13 residues. Trimming left V 0 bases short and J 5 bases short, with 10 bases between. The germline V gene encodes CDR1 DFQATT and CDR2 SNEGSKA (reference sequence). The CDR3 reads CSAREEGTYGYTF. DNA of the CDR3: TGCAGTGCTAGAGAGGAAGGGACATATGGCTACACCTTC.

There are a few counts of this clonotype. The chain couples TRBV4-1 to TRBJ2-3; perhaps D is TRBD1 or TRBD2 (5 bases each). The CDR3 sequence is 15 residues long. Germline V gives CDR1 MGHRA, CDR2 YSYEKL. Trimming cost V 1 base and J 10 bases, with 18 bases left between them. CDR3 sequence reads: CASSQGPGQVASQYF. CDR3 bases: TGCGCCAGCAGCCAAGGCCCGGGGCAGGTGGCGTCGCAGTATTTT.

This clonotype has only a few counts. This rearrangement joins TRBV10-3 to TRBJ2-1; TRBD2 matches 10 bases. This CDR3 is 14 amino acids long. CDR1 is ENHRY, CDR2 SYGVKD, per germline. The V segment lost 10 bases and the J segment 6 bases; nucleotides outside the gene matches: 9. CDR3 sequence reads: CATLGLAPSNEQFF. The CDR3 coding sequence is TGTGCCACCTTGGGACTAGCGCCGTCCAATGAGCAGTTCTTC.

This clonotype was detected ten times or more. This chain links TRBV24-1 with TRBJ1-2, with a weak D call TRBD1 (5 bases). Germline V gene sequence: CDR1 KGHDR, CDR2 SFDVKD. V was cut by 0 bases and J by 3 bases, with 7 bases left in between. The CDR3 totals 14 residues. CDR3 DNA: TGTGCCACCAGTGATTTGACCAGGGACTATGGCTACACCTTC. This sequence encodes CATSDLTRDYGYTF.

This clonotype came up many times. The V gene is TRBV20-1, the J gene TRBJ2-1; the D gene is possibly TRBD2 (6 bases). Trimming took 3 bases from V and 6 from J, leaving 24 bases between them. This CDR3 comprises 17 residues. The germline CDR1 and CDR2 sequences are DFQATT and SNEGSKA (reference sequence). The CDR3 here is CSARATRAGGEFNEQFF. CDR3 nucleotides: TGCAGTGCTAGGGCAACTCGGGCGGGCGGGGAGTTCAATGAGCAGTTCTTC.

This clonotype was counted at least ten times. This sequence joins TRBV7-3 and TRBJ1-1; the D is unclear. Trimming took off 6 bases at V and 7 bases at J, with 15 bases between the two ends. CDR1 and CDR2 (germline): SGHTA, FQGTGA. The CDR3 is made up of 13 amino acids. The CDR3 nucleotides read TGTGCCAGCAGTTTAGGCGCGCATAGTGAAGCTTTCTTT. As protein: CASSLGAHSEAFF.

This clonotype was counted at least ten times. This chain connects TRBV20-1 to TRBJ2-7, with 8 bases lining up with TRBD1. After removal of 4 bases from V and 2 bases from J, the junction contained 13 bases not matched to a gene. This CDR3 spans 16 amino acids. The germline V gene has CDR1 DFQATT and CDR2 SNEGSKA (reference sequence). This CDR3 is CSATRPRDRRPYEQYF. DNA of the CDR3: TGCAGTGCTACCCGCCCCCGGGACAGGCGACCCTACGAGCAGTACTTC.

This clonotype has only a few counts. The chain's CDR3 is CSGGLAGEQYF. As DNA, the CDR3 is TGCAGTGGGGGGTTGGCGGGCGAGCAGTACTTC. This sequence joins TRBV20-1 and TRBJ2-7, with D possibly being TRBD1 or TRBD2 (5 bases each). This CDR3 region has 11 residues. CDR1 and CDR2 from the germline V gene are DFQATT and SNEGSKA (reference sequence). Trimming took 7 bases from V and 6 from J, leaving 13 bases between them.

This sequence joins TRBV5-1 and TRBJ2-5, with 9 bases lining up with TRBD1. The CDR3 runs to 14 residues. Germline loops: CDR1 SGHRS, CDR2 YFSETQ. Trimming at V came to 6 bases and at J to 3 bases, leaving 6 bases not matched to a gene. The CDR3 region has the DNA TGCGCCAGCACCCCGGGACAGGGAAAAGAGACCCAGTACTTC. This encodes CASTPGQGKETQYF.

This clonotype was seen many times. The chain combines TRBV20-1 with TRBJ2-1, with no clear D. The CDR3 covers 12 residues. Germline V CDR1 and CDR2: DFQATT, SNEGSKA (reference sequence). V lost 1 base and J 5 bases, leaving 6 bases between the germline ends. The DNA for the CDR3 is TGCAGTGCTAGAGGGGTCAACAATGAGCAGTTCTTC. Protein: CSARGVNNEQFF.

This clonotype appeared a few times. The chain uses TRBV20-1 and TRBJ2-1; TRBD2 matches 7 bases. The CDR3 contains 14 residues. After removal of 5 bases from V and 3 bases from J, the junction contained 7 bases not matched to a gene. Germline V gene lookup returns CDR1 DFQATT and CDR2 SNEGSKA (reference sequence). The CDR3 reads CSADKKRGYNEQFF. The CDR3 bases are TGCAGTGCTGATAAGAAGCGGGGCTACAATGAGCAGTTCTTC.

This clonotype was observed at least ten times. This sequence joins TRBV4-3 and TRBJ1-4; D possibly corresponds to TRBD1 (6 bases). The ends were cut back, 1 base at V and 5 bases at J, with 11 bases in the middle. Germline-derived CDR1 and CDR2 are LGHNA and YSLEER. CDR3 length: 15 amino acids. The CDR3 region has the DNA TGCGCCAGCAGCCAAGGGACAGCCGAAAATGAAAAACTGTTTTTT. Protein sequence: CASSQGTAENEKLFF.

The V gene is TRBV4-3, the J gene TRBJ2-5; D gene ambiguous. The CDR3 consists of 15 residues. Per the germline V gene, CDR1 is LGHNA and CDR2 is YSLEER. The germline V and J ends were trimmed by 0 bases and 5 bases, with 13 bases remaining between them. CDR3 sequence reads: CASSQDLLSLETQYF. The CDR3 bases are TGCGCCAGCAGCCAAGATCTGCTCTCCCTGGAGACCCAGTACTTC.

This clonotype was found many times. The chain recombines TRBV29-1 with TRBJ2-5; 7 bases are a match to TRBD2. After removal of 3 bases from V and 5 bases from J, the junction contained 6 bases not matched to a gene. Germline values: CDR1 SQVTM, CDR2 ANQGSEA. The CDR3 runs to 13 residues. In DNA, the CDR3 is TGCAGCGTTGAGAGGGGAGGGAGGGAGACCCAGTACTTC. Its translation: CSVERGGRETQYF.

This clonotype was seen a single time. Germline and junction disagree at one end, which may indicate a read error. V and J are TRBV5-4 and TRBJ2-5; no definite D call. Germline V CDR1 and CDR2: SGHNT, YYREEE (reference sequence). The CDR3 has 12 residues. The chain's CDR3 is CAISLDQETQYF. DNA of the CDR3: TGTGCCATCAGCCTTGATCAGGAGACCCAGTACTTC.

This clonotype was picked up many times. This chain connects TRBV7-2 to TRBJ1-5; unclear D gene. The germline V gene has CDR1 SGHTA and CDR2 FQGNSA. There are 16 residues in the CDR3. Trimming cost V 5 bases and J 2 bases, with 16 bases left between them. In DNA, the CDR3 is TGTGCCAGCAGCCCCACAGTGGGATCGGGCAATCAGCCCCAGCATTTT. Translated, it gives CASSPTVGSGNQPQHF. The full variable domain, in which reference TRBV7-2 and TRBJ1-5 provide the parts outside the CDR3, is GAGVSQSPSNKVTEKGKDVELRCDPISGHTALYWYRQSLGQGLEFLIYFQGNSAPDKSGLPSDRFSAERTGGSVSTLTIQRTQQEDSAVYLCASSPTVGSGNQPQHFGDGTRLSIL.

This clonotype has only a few counts. The CDR3 coding sequence is TGTGCCAGCAGCCCGAGGGGAAGTGATGAGCAGTTCTTC. Its translation: CASSPRGSDEQFF. The chain is built from TRBV7-2 and TRBJ2-1, with D perhaps matching TRBD1 or TRBD2 (5 bases each). This CDR3 comprises 13 residues. Germline V gene lookup returns CDR1 SGHTA and CDR2 FQGNSA. Trimming stripped 5 bases from V and 8 bases from J, with 13 bases between.

This chain joins TRBV7-2 and TRBJ2-1; 7 nucleotides match TRBD1. J was trimmed by 7 bases and V by 11 bases; bases with no gene match: 8. Germline V gives CDR1 SGHTA, CDR2 FQGNSA. This CDR3 spans 12 amino acids. Here the CDR3 reads CAPQTGPNEQFF. The CDR3 coding sequence is TGTGCCCCGCAGACAGGGCCTAATGAGCAGTTCTTC.

At least ten counts were recorded for this clonotype. The chain has TRBV5-1 and TRBJ2-1; the match to TRBD2 covers 9 bases. Germline trimming cut 4 bases from V and 8 bases from J; bases unmatched to any gene: 7. The CDR3 contains 14 residues. Germline V gene lookup returns CDR1 SGHRS and CDR2 YFSETQ. Written as DNA, the CDR3 is TGCGCCAGCAGCGGAACCGGGACTAGCTATGAGCAGTTCTTC. Its protein product is CASSGTGTSYEQFF.